The T cell receptor beta chain under discussion was sequenced for a study of blood T cell repertoires in COVID-19 (dated by TCRdb to the early 2020s). General notes on the study: Samples covering the acute and convalescent phases of COVID-19 were provided by collaborators in the United States, Italy and Spain. The material from the prospective study consisted of cDNA or gDNA derived from T cells, B-cell-depleted T cells, or PBMCs. Subjects who had been exposed to COVID-19, were actively infected with it, or had recovered from it provided the deeply sampled blood TCRbeta repertoires that made up the dataset. The repertoires were released in a freely available public database intended as a resource for research on the immune response to SARS-CoV-2. The samples were drawn from two sources: the first 160 participants of the ongoing ImmuneRACE study, and 1,000 to 1,500 subjects contributed by 6 global collaborators. The sample metadata nearly always contained a de-identified subject ID, COVID-19 status, age in years and sex. Where available, HLA class I and class II types were taken from metadata supplied by the sample provider and were not determined by assay-based typing. The full study reports these points: The amount of clinical and demographic metadata varied by source and participant and was provided uncurated.

TCRbeta CDR3 regions were amplified from genomic DNA by means of the immunoSEQ Assay, a bias-controlled multiplex PCR. The original pipeline was this. The number of nucleated cells in each sample was estimated from the amplification of reference gene primers within the assay. Sequence reads were collapsed and filtered to measure the absolute abundance of every unique TCRbeta CDR3 rearrangement. Productive Simpson clonality was computed per sample as the square root of Simpson's diversity index over productive rearrangements. The table comes from immuneACCESS by way of TCRdb, which keeps in-frame sequences with V and J called. Part of the clones is missing from these tables; in studies checked, under half for an unresolved V gene and the rest for unknown reasons. That table is the source of V, J and clone size, and D and trimming were worked out from the DNA. The sample yields more than 35,000 clones; about four fifths were counted once. The ten largest make up 35% to 45% of the sample.

On this clone itself: This clone's antigen is unknown. No qualities accompany the bases; no much larger clone lies one base away.

Collaborating institutions collected whole blood in K2EDTA tubes following their own protocols. For TCRbeta analysis, collaborators shipped samples as frozen whole blood, isolated PBMCs, or DNA extracted from either of those sample types. The CDR3 spans 14 residues, from the cysteine through the phenylalanine. This entry keeps only the CDR3 DNA: 42 bases, framed from base 1. In the germline V gene, CDR1 corresponds to SQVTM and CDR2 to ANQGSEA. V loses 7 bases, J loses 3 bases, and the germline ends lie 13 bases apart. The receptor's source is a man older than 75 with active or convalescent COVID-19. In this chain, TRBV29-1 is recombined with TRBJ1-6; the D gene assignment is ambiguous. What was sequenced was peripheral blood. The nucleotides are TGCAGCGGGCAGAGGAGTCGCTATAATTCACCCCTCCACTTT. This sequence encodes CSGQRSRYNSPLHF. With the portions outside the CDR3 filled from the reference TRBV29-1 and TRBJ1-6 genes, the complete variable region becomes SAVISQKPSRDICQRGTSLTIQCQVDSQVTMMFWYRQQPGQSLTLIATANQGSEATYESGFVIDKFPISRPNLTFSTLTVSNMSPEDSSIYLCSGQRSRYNSPLHFGNGTRLTVT.